This T cell receptor (beta chain) was profiled in a study of shared clonotypes between healthy human individuals. Only in-frame clones appear in the TCRdb table, and some are missing; sequencing was by immunoSEQ multiplex PCR. The repertoire consists of 600,000 to 750,000 clones, with less than 80% occurring once and the leading ten covering less than 2%. This clone was detected a few times. Germline assignment: CDR1 SGHRS and CDR2 YFSETQ. V was cut by 7 bases and J by 1 base, with 14 bases left in between. This CDR3 has 14 residues. Sequencing was done on a sample of memory CD4+ T cells sorted from blood. Subset of the sample: CD45RA-negative fraction. This chain joins TRBV5-1 and TRBJ1-1, with unresolved D. This TCR derives from a woman aged 25 to 45 in good health. The CDR3 sequence: CASCEGSENTEAFF. The DNA of the CDR3 is TGCGCCAGCTGTGAGGGTTCCGAGAACACTGAAGCTTTCTTT.